This T cell receptor (beta chain) was sequenced for a study of breast tumors, draining lymph nodes, adjacent tissues. Germline V CDR1 and CDR2: DFQATT, SNEGSKA (reference sequence). The CDR3 contains 12 residues. V lost 3 bases to trimming and J lost 3 bases, with 6 bases between them. This clonotype was recorded many times. TCRdb redid the calling of the multiplex PCR reads with MiXCR, one entry per CDR3 protein. This repertoire shows around 70,000 distinct CDR3 sequences, approximately 45% found once; its top ten account for roughly 9%. This clonotype originated in a female donor with breast cancer. Some clones in this sample may be carry-over from other donors' samples. J is TRBJ2-1 and V is TRBV20-1; D is uncertain. The specimen was breast tumor tissue. The CDR3 DNA reads TGCAGTGCTAGGGGTAACTACAATGAGCAGTTCTTC. It translates to CSARGNYNEQFF.